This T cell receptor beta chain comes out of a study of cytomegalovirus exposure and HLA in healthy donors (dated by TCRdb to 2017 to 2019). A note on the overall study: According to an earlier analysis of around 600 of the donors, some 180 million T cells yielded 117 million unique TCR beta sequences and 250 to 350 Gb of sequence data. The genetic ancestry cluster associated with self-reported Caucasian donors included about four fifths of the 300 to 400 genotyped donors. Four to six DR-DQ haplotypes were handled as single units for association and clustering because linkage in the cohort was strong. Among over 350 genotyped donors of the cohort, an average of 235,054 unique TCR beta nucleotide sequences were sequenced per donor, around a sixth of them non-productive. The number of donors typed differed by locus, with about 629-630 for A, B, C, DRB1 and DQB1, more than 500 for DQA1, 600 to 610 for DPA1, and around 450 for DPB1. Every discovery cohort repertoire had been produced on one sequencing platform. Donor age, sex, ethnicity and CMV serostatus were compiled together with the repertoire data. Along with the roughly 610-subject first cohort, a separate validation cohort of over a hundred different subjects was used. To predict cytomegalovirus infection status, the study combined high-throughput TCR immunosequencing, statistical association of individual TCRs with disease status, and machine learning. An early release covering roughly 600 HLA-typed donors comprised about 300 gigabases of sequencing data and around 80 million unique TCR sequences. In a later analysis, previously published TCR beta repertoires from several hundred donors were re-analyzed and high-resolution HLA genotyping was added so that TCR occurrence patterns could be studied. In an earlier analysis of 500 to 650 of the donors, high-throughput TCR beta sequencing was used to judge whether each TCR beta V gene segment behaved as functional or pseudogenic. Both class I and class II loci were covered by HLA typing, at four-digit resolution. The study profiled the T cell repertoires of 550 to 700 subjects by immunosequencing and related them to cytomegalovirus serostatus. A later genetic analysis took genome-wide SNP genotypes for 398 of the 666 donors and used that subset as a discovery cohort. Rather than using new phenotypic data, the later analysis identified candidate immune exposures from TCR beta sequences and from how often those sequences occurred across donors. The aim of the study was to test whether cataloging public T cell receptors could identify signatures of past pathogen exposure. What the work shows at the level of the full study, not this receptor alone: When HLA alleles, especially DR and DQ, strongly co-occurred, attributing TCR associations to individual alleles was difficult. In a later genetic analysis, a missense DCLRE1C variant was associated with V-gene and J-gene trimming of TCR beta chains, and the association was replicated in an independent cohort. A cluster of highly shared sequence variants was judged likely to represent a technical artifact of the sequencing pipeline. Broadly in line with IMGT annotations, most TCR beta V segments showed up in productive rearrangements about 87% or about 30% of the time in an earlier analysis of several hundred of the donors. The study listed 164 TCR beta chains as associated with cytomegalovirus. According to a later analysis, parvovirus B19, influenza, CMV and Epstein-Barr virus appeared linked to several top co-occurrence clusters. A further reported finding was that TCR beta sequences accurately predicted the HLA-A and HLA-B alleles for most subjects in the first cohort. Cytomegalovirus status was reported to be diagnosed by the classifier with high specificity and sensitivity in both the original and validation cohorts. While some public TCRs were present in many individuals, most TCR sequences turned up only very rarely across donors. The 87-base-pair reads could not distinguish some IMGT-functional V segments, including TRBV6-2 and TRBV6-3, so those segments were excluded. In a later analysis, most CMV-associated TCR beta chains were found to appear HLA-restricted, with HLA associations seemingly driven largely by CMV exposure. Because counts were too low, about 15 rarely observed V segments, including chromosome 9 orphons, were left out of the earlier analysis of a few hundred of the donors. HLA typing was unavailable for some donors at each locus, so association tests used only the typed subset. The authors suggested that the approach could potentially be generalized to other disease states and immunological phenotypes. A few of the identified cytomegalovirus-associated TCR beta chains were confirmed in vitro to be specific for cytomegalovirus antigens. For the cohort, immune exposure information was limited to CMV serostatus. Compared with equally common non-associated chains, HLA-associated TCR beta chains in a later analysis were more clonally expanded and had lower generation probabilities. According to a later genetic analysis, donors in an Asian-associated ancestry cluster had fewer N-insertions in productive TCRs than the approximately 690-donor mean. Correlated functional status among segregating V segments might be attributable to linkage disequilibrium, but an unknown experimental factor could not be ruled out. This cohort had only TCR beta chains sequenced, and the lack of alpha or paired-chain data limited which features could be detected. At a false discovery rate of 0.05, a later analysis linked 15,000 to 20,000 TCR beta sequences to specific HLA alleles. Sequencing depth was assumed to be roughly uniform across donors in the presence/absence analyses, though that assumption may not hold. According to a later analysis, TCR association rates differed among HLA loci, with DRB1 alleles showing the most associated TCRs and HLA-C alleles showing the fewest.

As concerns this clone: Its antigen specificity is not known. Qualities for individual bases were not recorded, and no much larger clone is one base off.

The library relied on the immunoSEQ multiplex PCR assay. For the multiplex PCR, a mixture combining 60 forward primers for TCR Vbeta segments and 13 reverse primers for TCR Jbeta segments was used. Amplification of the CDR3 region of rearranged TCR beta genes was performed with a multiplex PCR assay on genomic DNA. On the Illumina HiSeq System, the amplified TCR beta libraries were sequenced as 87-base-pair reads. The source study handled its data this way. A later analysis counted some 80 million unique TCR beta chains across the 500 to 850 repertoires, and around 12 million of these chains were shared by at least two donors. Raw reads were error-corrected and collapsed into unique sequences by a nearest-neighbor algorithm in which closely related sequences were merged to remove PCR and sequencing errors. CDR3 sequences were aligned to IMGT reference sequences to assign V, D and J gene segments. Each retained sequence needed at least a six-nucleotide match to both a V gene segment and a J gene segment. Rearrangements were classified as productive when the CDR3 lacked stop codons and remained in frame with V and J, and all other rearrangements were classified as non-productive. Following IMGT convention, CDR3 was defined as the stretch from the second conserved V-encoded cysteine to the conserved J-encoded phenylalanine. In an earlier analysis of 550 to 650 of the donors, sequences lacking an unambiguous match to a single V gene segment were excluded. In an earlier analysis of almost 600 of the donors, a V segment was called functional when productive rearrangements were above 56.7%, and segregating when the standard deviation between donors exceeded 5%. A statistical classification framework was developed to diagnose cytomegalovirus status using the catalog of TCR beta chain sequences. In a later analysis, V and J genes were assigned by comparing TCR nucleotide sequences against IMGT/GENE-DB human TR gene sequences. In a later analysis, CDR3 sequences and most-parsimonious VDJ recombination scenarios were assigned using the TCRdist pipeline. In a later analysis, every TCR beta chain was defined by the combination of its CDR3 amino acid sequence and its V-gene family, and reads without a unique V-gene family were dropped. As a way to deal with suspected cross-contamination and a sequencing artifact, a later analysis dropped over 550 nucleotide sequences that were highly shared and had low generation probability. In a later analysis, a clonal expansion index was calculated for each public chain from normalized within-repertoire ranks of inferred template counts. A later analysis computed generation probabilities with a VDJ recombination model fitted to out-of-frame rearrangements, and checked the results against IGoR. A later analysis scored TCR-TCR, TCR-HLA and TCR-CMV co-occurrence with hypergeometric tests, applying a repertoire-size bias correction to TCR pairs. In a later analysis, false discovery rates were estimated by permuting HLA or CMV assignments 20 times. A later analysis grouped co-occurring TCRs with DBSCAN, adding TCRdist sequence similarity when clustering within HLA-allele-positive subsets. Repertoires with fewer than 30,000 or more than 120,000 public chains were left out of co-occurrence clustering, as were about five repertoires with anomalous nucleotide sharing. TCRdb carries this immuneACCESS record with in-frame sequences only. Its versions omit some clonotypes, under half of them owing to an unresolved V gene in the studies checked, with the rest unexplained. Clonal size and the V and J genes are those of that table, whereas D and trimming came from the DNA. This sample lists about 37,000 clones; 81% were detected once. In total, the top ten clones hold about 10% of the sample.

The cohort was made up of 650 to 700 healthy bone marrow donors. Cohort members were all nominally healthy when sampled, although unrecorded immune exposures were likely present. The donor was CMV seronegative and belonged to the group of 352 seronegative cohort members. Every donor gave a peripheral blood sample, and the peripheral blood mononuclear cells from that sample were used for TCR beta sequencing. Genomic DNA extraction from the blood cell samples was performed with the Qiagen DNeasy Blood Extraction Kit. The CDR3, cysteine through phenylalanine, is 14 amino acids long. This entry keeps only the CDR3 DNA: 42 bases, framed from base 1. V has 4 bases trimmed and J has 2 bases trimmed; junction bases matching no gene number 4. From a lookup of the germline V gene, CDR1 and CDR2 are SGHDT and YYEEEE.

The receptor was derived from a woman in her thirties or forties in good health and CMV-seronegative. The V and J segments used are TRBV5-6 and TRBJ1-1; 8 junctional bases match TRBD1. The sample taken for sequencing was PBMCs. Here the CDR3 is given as CASSGGQANTEAFF. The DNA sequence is TGTGCCAGCAGCGGGGGACAGGCAAACACTGAAGCTTTCTTT.